Presented here are 14 T cell receptor beta chains from one specimen sequenced in a study of molecular identifiers for immune sequencing clone quantification. One entry per CDR3 protein, called by TCRdb with MiXCR from the PCR reads. The repertoire has some 650,000 distinct CDR3 sequences, just under 20% of them found once; the top ten carry 0.75% to 0.95%. The sequenced sample consisted of naive CD8+ T cells from blood, with Jurkat cell RNA spiked in. This sample's subset: FACS-sorted CD8+CD4-CCR7+CD45RA+ naive T cells. These receptor sequences come from a human donor in good health. Some libraries in this study had Jurkat cell RNA spiked in.

This clonotype was counted many times. The chain combines TRBV4-3 with TRBJ2-1, with 7 positions matching TRBD2. Germline lookup yields CDR1 LGHNA and CDR2 YSLEER. This CDR3 is 15 amino acids long. V gave up 0 bases and J gave up 6 bases; unmatched junction bases: 5. The CDR3: CASSQDEGGPNEQFF. The CDR3, as DNA: TGCGCCAGCAGCCAAGATGAGGGAGGGCCCAATGAGCAGTTCTTC.

The rearrangement uses TRBV29-1 and TRBJ2-7; D remains unclear. V dropped 4 bases and J dropped 1 base, with 11 bases sitting between them. The CDR3 has 13 amino acids. Per germline, CDR1 SQVTM and CDR2 ANQGSEA. In nucleotides, the CDR3 is TGCAGCGTTGTGAGAGGCCCATCCTACGAGCAGTACTTC. This translates into CSVVRGPSYEQYF.

Concerning this clonotype itself: A junction boundary mismatches the germline segment, possibly from a read error. V is TRBV20-1 and J is TRBJ1-1; no definite D call. CDR1 and CDR2 from the germline V gene are DFQATT and SNEGSKA (reference sequence). The CDR3 loop spans 13 amino acids. The CDR3 sequence is CSASAGANTGAFF. As DNA, the CDR3 is TGCAGTGCTAGCGCCGGTGCTAACACTGGAGCTTTCTTT.

Ten or more counts support this clonotype. V gene TRBV4-1 combines with J gene TRBJ2-5; the match to TRBD1 covers 11 bases. The J segment lost 5 bases and the V segment lost 4 bases, leaving 9 bases of the junction unmatched. Per germline, CDR1 MGHRA and CDR2 YSYEKL. This CDR3 has 16 residues. The CDR3 protein is CASSPRTGGLVETQYF. The CDR3 nucleotides read TGCGCCAGCAGCCCCCGGACAGGGGGCTTGGTGGAGACCCAGTACTTC.

The table lists this clonotype with a few counts. The rearrangement joins TRBV12-3 or TRBV12-4 to TRBJ2-1, with D perhaps matching TRBD1 (5 bases). Trimming took off 10 bases at V and 1 base at J, with 11 bases between the two ends. The CDR3 extends over 13 amino acids. Written as DNA, the CDR3 is TGTGCCACCTGGCAGGGTTCCTACAATGAGCAGTTCTTC. This sequence encodes CATWQGSYNEQFF.

This clonotype was found many times. The chain recombines TRBV12-3 or TRBV12-4 with TRBJ1-1; 7 bases align to TRBD1. With V trimmed by 3 bases and J by 4 bases, 2 bases remained unmatched. The CDR3 contains 13 residues. CDR3 residues: CASSFSGGTEAFF. For the CDR3, the DNA is TGTGCCAGCAGTTTTTCAGGGGGCACTGAAGCTTTCTTT.

This clonotype appeared a few times. The chain uses TRBV3-1 and TRBJ2-1; the D gene is possibly TRBD1 (6 bases). The V and J ends lost 0 bases and 5 bases respectively, with 23 bases between them. The CDR3 totals 19 residues. Germline values: CDR1 LGHDT, CDR2 YNNKEL (reference sequence). This chain's CDR3 is CASSQDAAAIGQFNNEQFF. CDR3 DNA: TGTGCCAGCAGCCAAGACGCTGCGGCAATCGGACAGTTTAACAATGAGCAGTTCTTC.

This clonotype was found many times. This chain uses TRBV9 with TRBJ2-7, with D perhaps given as TRBD1 or TRBD2 (6 bases each). Between the trimmed V and J ends, which lost 0 bases and 5 bases, there was a span of 15 bases. Germline V gives CDR1 SGDLS, CDR2 YYNGEE. The CDR3 totals 15 residues. In DNA form, the CDR3 reads TGTGCCAGCAGCGTAGCTGGGGGGCGCCTGGACGAGCAGTACTTC. Protein sequence: CASSVAGGRLDEQYF.

The J gene is TRBJ1-2, the V gene TRBV27; 9 nucleotides agree with TRBD1. The trim removed 5 bases at V and 0 bases at J, leaving 7 bases unmatched. The CDR3 length is 16 residues. Germline assignment: CDR1 MNHEY and CDR2 SMNVEV (reference sequence). The DNA for the CDR3 is TGTGCCAGCAGTCCCCGGGGACAGGGCACTAACTATGGCTACACCTTC. It codes for CASSPRGQGTNYGYTF.

This clonotype occurred many times. V and J are TRBV5-4 and TRBJ2-1; D gene ambiguous. The germline V gene has CDR1 SGHNT and CDR2 YYREEE (reference sequence). The CDR3 consists of 11 residues. V shed 3 bases and J shed 7 bases, with 5 bases lying between them. The CDR3: CASSSTNEQFF. The DNA of the CDR3 is TGTGCCAGCAGCTCCACTAATGAGCAGTTCTTC.

This clonotype was seen ten or more times. The gene calls are TRBV7-9 and TRBJ1-1; D is ambiguous. This CDR3 comprises 14 residues. Germline loops: CDR1 SEHNR, CDR2 FQNEAQ (reference sequence). Trimming stripped 8 bases from V and 1 base from J, with 14 bases between. DNA for the CDR3: TGTGCCAGCCTTCGCCCCTTAGGGAACACTGAAGCTTTCTTT. Translated, it gives CASLRPLGNTEAFF.

This clonotype has at least ten counts. The V gene is TRBV20-1, the J gene TRBJ2-7; 8 nucleotides align to TRBD2. The CDR3 is made up of 14 amino acids. Trimming at V came to 1 base and at J to 5 bases, leaving 7 bases not matched to a gene. CDR1 DFQATT and CDR2 SNEGSKA come from the germline V gene (reference sequence). DNA of the CDR3: TGCAGTGCTAGAGGAATTAGCGGGATCAACGAGCAGTACTTC. Protein: CSARGISGINEQYF.

Concerning this clonotype: This may arise from a read error, as a much more abundant clone is one base away. The conserved closing phenylalanine or tryptophan is absent in this CDR3, likely reflecting a read error. V usage is TRBV27 and J usage is TRBJ1-1; the D is unclear. Germline CDR1 and CDR2: MNHEY and SMNVEV (reference sequence). The CDR3 runs 14 residues. V was clipped by 2 bases and J by 6 bases, with 13 bases between them. The CDR3 DNA sequence: TGTGCCAGCAGTTTAATGTCCGGGTTCCCTGAAGCTTTCTTA. Translated: CASSLMSGFPEAFL.

The chain joins TRBV11-2 to TRBJ1-1; D perhaps matches TRBD1 (5 bases). The CDR3 has 12 residues. From germline, CDR1 is SGHAT and CDR2 FQNNGV. V was cut by 4 bases and J by 11 bases, with 14 bases left in between. CDR3 loop: CASSSGSREAFF. Written as DNA, the CDR3 is TGTGCCAGCAGCTCGGGTTCCAGGGAGGCTTTCTTT.